These T cell receptor beta chains were read from a single sample in a study of cytomegalovirus exposure and HLA in healthy donors. Only in-frame clones appear in the TCRdb table, and some are missing; sequencing was by immunoSEQ multiplex PCR. The sample shows roughly 150,000 clones, less than 9.5% of them seen only once. Sample: PBMCs. The receptors originated from a male donor in good health and CMV-seronegative. Each CDR3 is given with its conserved first and last residue. D genes are given only for firm matches. Part of the rows lack a size; the others show once, few, many or a class for expanded clones.

V gene: TRBV11-2
clone size: NA
J gene: TRBJ2-7
D gene: TRBD2
CDR3 protein: CATRPGGGTYEQYF
CDR3 DNA: TGTGCCACCCGGCCTGGGGGGGGAACCTACGAGCAGTACTTC

V gene: TRBV19
clone size: many
J gene: TRBJ2-6
D gene: NA
CDR3 protein: CASSGSTTGANVLTF
CDR3 DNA: TGTGCCAGTTCCGGGTCTACCACTGGGGCCAACGTCCTGACTTTC

V gene: TRBV28
clone size: NA
J gene: TRBJ2-6
D gene: NA
CDR3 protein: CASSLSGTGANVLTF
CDR3 DNA: TGTGCCAGCAGTTTATCAGGGACTGGGGCCAACGTCCTGACTTTC

V gene: TRBV2
clone size: few
J gene: TRBJ1-2
D gene: TRBD1
CDR3 protein: CASSGKTGNYGYTF
CDR3 DNA: TGTGCCAGCAGTGGCAAGACAGGGAACTATGGCTACACCTTC

V gene: TRBV5-4
clone size: NA
J gene: TRBJ2-2
D gene: NA
CDR3 protein: CASSLDGLSFFGELFF
CDR3 DNA: TGTGCCAGCAGCTTGGACGGACTCAGCTTCTTCGGGGAGCTGTTTTTT

V gene: TRBV6-6
clone size: few
J gene: TRBJ1-1
D gene: TRBD1
CDR3 protein: CASSRTSGTGVEAFF
CDR3 DNA: TGTGCCAGCAGTCGAACTTCCGGGACAGGGGTAGAAGCTTTCTTT

V gene: TRBV5-8
clone size: few
J gene: TRBJ2-7
D gene: NA
CDR3 protein: CASSLGISAGYEQYF
CDR3 DNA: TGTGCCAGCAGCTTGGGGATTAGCGCGGGCTACGAGCAGTACTTC

V gene: TRBV4-1
clone size: few
J gene: TRBJ1-2
D gene: NA
CDR3 protein: CASSQGSGENYGYTF
CDR3 DNA: TGCGCCAGCAGCCAAGGATCGGGAGAAAACTATGGCTACACCTTC

V gene: TRBV9
clone size: few
J gene: TRBJ2-1
D gene: NA
CDR3 protein: CASSGHLRDEQFF
CDR3 DNA: TGTGCCAGCAGCGGCCACCTGCGGGATGAGCAGTTCTTC

V gene: TRBV4-3
clone size: few
J gene: TRBJ2-3
D gene: TRBD1
CDR3 protein: CASSHAGQGATDTQYF
CDR3 DNA: TGCGCCAGCAGCCATGCCGGACAGGGGGCAACAGATACGCAGTATTTT

V gene: TRBV10-3
clone size: few
J gene: TRBJ1-2
D gene: TRBD1
CDR3 protein: CAISGGQGDYGYTF
CDR3 DNA: TGTGCCATCAGTGGGGGACAGGGCGACTATGGCTACACCTTC

V gene: TRBV9
clone size: few
J gene: TRBJ1-3
D gene: NA
CDR3 protein: CASSPGFVSSGNTIYF
CDR3 DNA: TGTGCCAGCAGTCCCGGGTTTGTAAGCTCTGGAAACACCATATATTTT

V gene: TRBV6-1
clone size: few
J gene: TRBJ2-4
D gene: TRBD2
CDR3 protein: CASSEALTGTIIAKNIQYF
CDR3 DNA: TGTGCCAGCAGTGAAGCCCTTACCGGGACTATCATAGCCAAAAACATTCAGTACTTC

V gene: TRBV28
clone size: NA
J gene: TRBJ1-2
D gene: NA
CDR3 protein: CASSSTGLVVYGYTF
CDR3 DNA: TGTGCCAGCAGTTCCACAGGTTTGGTGGTCTATGGCTACACCTTC

V gene: TRBV5-1
clone size: NA
J gene: TRBJ2-1
D gene: TRBD2
CDR3 protein: CASSYSGTSGIFDEQFF
CDR3 DNA: TGCGCCAGCAGCTATTCCGGGACTAGCGGGATTTTCGATGAGCAGTTCTTC

V gene: TRBV29-1
clone size: few
J gene: TRBJ2-5
D gene: NA
CDR3 protein: CSAGGQYQETQYF
CDR3 DNA: TGCAGCGCCGGGGGACAGTACCAAGAGACCCAGTACTTC

V gene: TRBV19
clone size: NA
J gene: TRBJ1-1
D gene: NA
CDR3 protein: CASSIQGNTEAFF
CDR3 DNA: TGTGCCAGTAGTATCCAGGGAAACACTGAAGCTTTCTTT

V gene: TRBV15
clone size: few
J gene: TRBJ2-1
D gene: TRBD2
CDR3 protein: CATRELAGDKNEQFF
CDR3 DNA: TGTGCCACCAGGGAGCTAGCGGGAGATAAGAATGAGCAGTTCTTC

V gene: TRBV5-4
clone size: few
J gene: TRBJ2-5
D gene: TRBD2
CDR3 protein: CAVPATRLAGKETQYF
CDR3 DNA: TGTGCCGTCCCCGCGACCCGGCTAGCGGGGAAAGAGACCCAGTACTTC

V gene: TRBV6-6
clone size: few
J gene: TRBJ2-1
D gene: TRBD1
CDR3 protein: CASSYAGTGHLGEQFF
CDR3 DNA: TGTGCCAGCAGTTACGCCGGGACAGGGCACCTGGGTGAGCAGTTCTTC

V gene: TRBV28
clone size: NA
J gene: TRBJ2-3
D gene: NA
CDR3 protein: CASSSGQLRDTQYF
CDR3 DNA: TGTGCCAGCAGTTCCGGACAGCTAAGAGATACGCAGTATTTT

V gene: TRBV19
clone size: NA
J gene: TRBJ2-3
D gene: TRBD1
CDR3 protein: CASSMGGRGLEGDTQYF
CDR3 DNA: TGTGCCAGTAGTATGGGCGGCAGGGGGCTTGAGGGAGATACGCAGTATTTT

V gene: TRBV7-2
clone size: few
J gene: TRBJ2-3
D gene: NA
CDR3 protein: CASSRRWGGSRDTQYF
CDR3 DNA: TGTGCCAGCAGCCGGAGGTGGGGGGGCTCACGAGATACGCAGTATTTT

V gene: TRBV5-1
clone size: few
J gene: TRBJ1-3
D gene: NA
CDR3 protein: CASSLVWGVEGNTIYF
CDR3 DNA: TGCGCCAGCAGCTTGGTTTGGGGCGTAGAAGGAAACACCATATATTTT

V gene: TRBV19
clone size: NA
J gene: TRBJ1-2
D gene: TRBD1
CDR3 protein: CASTYDREYYGYTF
CDR3 DNA: TGTGCCAGTACTTACGACAGGGAGTACTATGGCTACACCTTC

V gene: TRBV15
clone size: NA
J gene: TRBJ1-1
D gene: NA
CDR3 protein: CATSRVERALGGAFF
CDR3 DNA: TGTGCCACCAGCAGAGTTGAGAGGGCCCTCGGTGGGGCTTTCTTT

V gene: TRBV7-2
clone size: NA
J gene: TRBJ1-4
D gene: TRBD1
CDR3 protein: CASSWDSPNEKLFF
CDR3 DNA: TGTGCCAGCAGCTGGGACAGCCCTAATGAAAAACTGTTTTTT

V gene: TRBV29-1
clone size: few
J gene: TRBJ2-1
D gene: TRBD2
CDR3 protein: CSALGLAGAGGVYEQFF
CDR3 DNA: TGCAGCGCCCTTGGACTAGCGGGGGCTGGAGGTGTCTATGAGCAGTTCTTC

V gene: TRBV7-6
clone size: few
J gene: TRBJ2-5
D gene: NA
CDR3 protein: CASSFNHPGPTEETQYF
CDR3 DNA: TGTGCCAGCAGCTTTAACCATCCAGGGCCTACCGAAGAGACCCAGTACTTC

V gene: TRBV7-2
clone size: few
J gene: TRBJ2-2
D gene: TRBD2
CDR3 protein: CASSLRLAGETGELFF
CDR3 DNA: TGTGCCAGCAGCCTCCGACTAGCGGGGGAAACCGGGGAGCTGTTTTTT

V gene: TRBV18
clone size: few
J gene: TRBJ2-2
D gene: TRBD2
CDR3 protein: CASSPPNKRGDTGELFF
CDR3 DNA: TGTGCCAGCTCACCACCGAACAAGCGGGGGGACACCGGGGAGCTGTTTTTT

V gene: TRBV20-1
clone size: few
J gene: TRBJ2-5
D gene: NA
CDR3 protein: CLWQGGETQYF
CDR3 DNA: TGCCTTTGGCAGGGCGGTGAGACCCAGTACTTC

V gene: TRBV28
clone size: NA
J gene: TRBJ2-7
D gene: TRBD1
CDR3 protein: CASSLGTGYEQYF
CDR3 DNA: TGTGCCAGCAGTCTCGGGACAGGCTACGAGCAGTACTTC

V gene: TRBV19
clone size: few
J gene: TRBJ2-3
D gene: NA
CDR3 protein: CASSIGTEGADTQYF
CDR3 DNA: TGTGCCAGTAGTATAGGAACGGAGGGTGCAGATACGCAGTATTTT

V gene: TRBV6-1
clone size: few
J gene: TRBJ1-4
D gene: NA
CDR3 protein: CASSGNRASTNEKLFF
CDR3 DNA: TGTGCCAGCAGTGGTAACAGGGCTTCAACTAATGAAAAACTGTTTTTT

V gene: TRBV7-9
clone size: NA
J gene: TRBJ1-1
D gene: NA
CDR3 protein: CASSLIGRDRAFF
CDR3 DNA: TGTGCCAGCAGCTTGATAGGGAGGGATCGGGCTTTCTTT

V gene: TRBV28
clone size: NA
J gene: TRBJ2-5
D gene: TRBD1
CDR3 protein: CASRFLDRGETQYF
CDR3 DNA: TGTGCCAGCAGATTCCTTGACAGGGGTGAGACCCAGTACTTC

V gene: TRBV29-1
clone size: few
J gene: TRBJ1-6
D gene: NA
CDR3 protein: CSVTDSINSPLHF
CDR3 DNA: TGCAGCGTGACGGACAGTATTAATTCACCCCTCCACTTT

V gene: TRBV5-1
clone size: NA
J gene: TRBJ2-2
D gene: NA
CDR3 protein: CASSFFPAGELFF
CDR3 DNA: TGCGCCAGCAGCTTTTTTCCGGCCGGGGAGCTGTTTTTT

V gene: TRBV2
clone size: few
J gene: TRBJ1-2
D gene: NA
CDR3 protein: CASSLISGYTF
CDR3 DNA: TGTGCCAGCAGTTTAATTAGCGGCTACACCTTC

V gene: TRBV19
clone size: NA
J gene: TRBJ1-1
D gene: NA
CDR3 protein: CASSIGGQTPAFF
CDR3 DNA: TGTGCCAGTAGTATAGGCGGACAGACCCCAGCTTTCTTT

V gene: TRBV5-6
clone size: NA
J gene: TRBJ2-2
D gene: TRBD2
CDR3 protein: CASSGTSGSNTGELFF
CDR3 DNA: TGTGCCAGCAGCGGTACTAGCGGTTCGAACACCGGGGAGCTGTTTTTT

V gene: TRBV5-1
clone size: NA
J gene: TRBJ2-2
D gene: NA
CDR3 protein: CASSSRTGTNTGELFF
CDR3 DNA: TGCGCCAGCAGCTCCAGGACGGGGACGAACACCGGGGAGCTGTTTTTT

V gene: TRBV27
clone size: few
J gene: TRBJ2-7
D gene: NA
CDR3 protein: CASSLGGGSSYEQYF
CDR3 DNA: TGTGCCAGCAGTTTAGGTGGGGGGAGCTCCTACGAGCAGTACTTC

V gene: TRBV5-3
clone size: NA
J gene: TRBJ1-3
D gene: TRBD1
CDR3 protein: CARSRTGRSGNTIYF
CDR3 DNA: TGTGCCAGAAGCCGGACAGGGCGCTCTGGAAACACCATATATTTT

V gene: TRBV7-2
clone size: NA
J gene: TRBJ1-1
D gene: NA
CDR3 protein: CASSQRGGTEAFF
CDR3 DNA: TGTGCCAGCAGCCAGAGGGGGGGCACTGAAGCTTTCTTT